This is a list of T cell receptor beta chains from one sample in a study of blood T cell repertoires in COVID-19. Assay used: immunoSEQ multiplex PCR; TCRdb lists only in-frame clones, some missing. There are about 86,000 clones in the sample; roughly 80% occur only once, and around 11% lies in the top ten. Material: peripheral blood. These receptor sequences come from a man in his 70s with acute or convalescent COVID-19. CDR3s include the opening cysteine and the closing phenylalanine or tryptophan. The D gene is left open where the match is weak. Only some rows state a clone size, as once, few, many or a class for expanded clones.

clone_size,j_call,v_call,d_call,cdr3_nt,cdr3_aa
-,TRBJ2-1,TRBV4-1,-,TGCGCCAGCACCCTAACCGGGGGGCCGTACAATGAGCAGTTCTTC,CASTLTGGPYNEQFF
-,TRBJ1-1,TRBV12-5,TRBD1,TGTGCTAGTGGTGAGGGGGCAAGGGGCACTGAAGCTTTCTTT,CASGEGARGTEAFF
-,TRBJ2-2,TRBV27,-,TGTGCCAGCAGTTTATCCGGGAACACCGGGGAGCTGTTTTTT,CASSLSGNTGELFF
-,TRBJ1-2,TRBV18,TRBD1,TGTGCCAGCTCACCGGACAGGGCCGGCTACACCTTC,CASSPDRAGYTF
-,TRBJ1-2,TRBV12-3/TRBV12-4,-,TGTGCCAGCAGCTCGGGGGGAGGCTACACCTTC,CASSSGGGYTF
-,TRBJ2-7,TRBV12-2,-,TGTGCAAGTCGGCTTATGGACCTCCGGGACAGTAAAACCTACGAGCAGTACTTC,CASRLMDLRDSKTYEQYF
-,TRBJ1-2,TRBV15,TRBD1,TGTGCCACCAGCGGAGGGGGCAGGATCTATGGCTACACCTTC,CATSGGGRIYGYTF
-,TRBJ1-1,TRBV5-5,-,TGTGCCAGCAGCGGGGACATCGCTGAAGCTTTCTTT,CASSGDIAEAFF
-,TRBJ1-1,TRBV6-5,-,TGTGCCAGCAGTTACTCGAGAAGTCCGGGGGAAGCTTTCTTT,CASSYSRSPGEAFF
-,TRBJ2-1,TRBV5-1,TRBD1,TGCGCCAGCAGCTCGGTTCTACCGGGACAGGGGATCAATGAGCAGTTCTTC,CASSSVLPGQGINEQFF
few,TRBJ1-2,TRBV3-1/TRBV3-2,-,TGTGCCAGCAGCCAAGACGCCCGGGAGAGCGGCTACACCTTC,CASSQDARESGYTF
-,TRBJ1-1,TRBV12-3/TRBV12-4,-,TGTGCCAGCAGTTTTGGCAGGCTTTCTGAAGCTTTCTTT,CASSFGRLSEAFF
-,TRBJ1-2,TRBV5-4,TRBD1,TGTGCCAGCAGCTTGGGGACAGGGAGAGTTAACTATGGCTACACCTTC,CASSLGTGRVNYGYTF
-,TRBJ2-5,TRBV7-7,TRBD1,TGTGCCAGCAGCCGGACAGGGAGTAAAGAGACCCAGTACTTC,CASSRTGSKETQYF
-,TRBJ2-2,TRBV19,-,TGTGCCAGTAGTATTAAGGGGCGGGGGGAGCTGTTTTTT,CASSIKGRGELFF
-,TRBJ2-2,TRBV5-4,TRBD1,TGTGCCAGCAGGCCCGGGACAGGGGTCGGGGAGCTGTTTTTT,CASRPGTGVGELFF
-,TRBJ2-1,TRBV10-2,-,TGCGCCAGCAGTGAGGTGAAGGGGAATGAGCAGTTCTTC,CASSEVKGNEQFF
-,TRBJ2-1,TRBV19,-,TGTGCCAGTAGACTTGGACAGTTCAACAATGAGCAGTTCTTC,CASRLGQFNNEQFF
-,TRBJ2-6,TRBV5-1,TRBD1,TGCGCCAGCAGCTCCGGGACAGGGTCTGGGGCCAACGTCCTGACTTTC,CASSSGTGSGANVLTF
-,TRBJ2-2,TRBV3-1/TRBV3-2,TRBD1,TGTGCCAGCAGCTTCATGACAGGGAACGGGGAGCTGTTTTTT,CASSFMTGNGELFF
once,TRBJ1-1,TRBV7-8,-,TGTGCCAGCAGCTTAGCGGGGGGGAACACTGAAGCTTTCTTT,CASSLAGGNTEAFF
-,TRBJ1-3,TRBV18,-,TGTGCCAGCTCACCATCGGCGGACTCTGGAAACACCATATATTTT,CASSPSADSGNTIYF
-,TRBJ2-1,TRBV19,TRBD2,TGTGCCAGTAGCTTCTCTGGGCGGGGGGGAAGCAATGAGCAGTTCTTC,CASSFSGRGGSNEQFF
-,TRBJ1-2,TRBV6-5,TRBD1,TGTGCCAGCAGTTACTCGAACAGGGGGCGGGTTGGCTACACCTTC,CASSYSNRGRVGYTF
-,TRBJ2-1,TRBV11-2,-,TGTGCCAGCAGCTTAGGGGCCAATGAGCAGTTCTTC,CASSLGANEQFF
-,TRBJ2-2,TRBV5-1,TRBD1,TGCGCCAGCAGTATGGACAGGGGAAACACCGGGGAGCTGTTTTTT,CASSMDRGNTGELFF
-,TRBJ1-3,TRBV5-1,TRBD1,TGCGCCAGCAGCCTATCCCCAGGGGGCAAAGGGGACACCATATATTTT,CASSLSPGGKGDTIYF
-,TRBJ1-4,TRBV11-2,TRBD1,TGTGCCAGCAGCAACGGCGGGACAGGGAGGGAAAAACTGTTTTTT,CASSNGGTGREKLFF
-,TRBJ2-3,TRBV5-4,-,TGTGCCAGCAGCTCGCAGGGGGGAACAGATACGCAGTATTTT,CASSSQGGTDTQYF
-,TRBJ1-4,TRBV28,-,TGTGCCAGCAGGGACTCCGGGGGGAGGCTGAGTGAAAAACTGTTTTTT,CASRDSGGRLSEKLFF
-,TRBJ2-1,TRBV3-1/TRBV3-2,-,TGTGCCAGCAGCCAAGAGAGCGCGTTATCCAATGAGCAGTTCTTC,CASSQESALSNEQFF
-,TRBJ2-1,TRBV10-1,-,TGCGCCAGCAGTGGGCCTCGGCGCGGGGAAAGCTCCTACAATGAGCAGTTCTTC,CASSGPRRGESSYNEQFF
once,TRBJ2-3,TRBV7-2,TRBD2,TGTGCCAGCAGCTTATTAGGACTAGCGGGGGGGCCTGTTCCAGATACGCAGTATTTT,CASSLLGLAGGPVPDTQYF
-,TRBJ2-6,TRBV19,-,TGTGCCAGTAGTATAGTGGGCAGGGGAGTTAAGTCTGGGGCCAACGTCCTGACTTTC,CASSIVGRGVKSGANVLTF
-,TRBJ1-2,TRBV28,-,TGTGCCAGCAGGTACAGGGAAGGCTATGGCTACACCTTC,CASRYREGYGYTF
-,TRBJ1-2,TRBV9,-,TGTGCCAGCAGCGTAAGCCCCTTTGGCTACACCTTC,CASSVSPFGYTF
-,TRBJ2-1,TRBV11-2,-,TGTGCCAGCAGCTTAGACAGGGGCAATGAGCAGTTCTTC,CASSLDRGNEQFF
-,TRBJ1-5,TRBV2,-,TGTGCCAGCAGTGTTATCAGCAATCAGCCCCAGCATTTT,CASSVISNQPQHF
-,TRBJ2-7,TRBV5-6,TRBD1,TGTGCCAGCAGGGGGACAGGGGGGCCCTACGAGCAGTACTTC,CASRGTGGPYEQYF
-,TRBJ2-3,TRBV28,TRBD2,TGTGCCAGCAGTCCGCGCACTAGCGGGGGGAAAGATACGCAGTATTTT,CASSPRTSGGKDTQYF
-,TRBJ2-3,TRBV3-1/TRBV3-2,-,TGTGCCAGCAGCCAAGATCTAACAGGGTTTAGGGATACGCAGTATTTT,CASSQDLTGFRDTQYF
-,TRBJ2-7,TRBV2,-,TGTGCCAGCAGTGAGGAGAGGGTCGAGCAGTACTTC,CASSEERVEQYF
few,TRBJ1-1,TRBV19,TRBD1,TGTGCCAGTAGGACCCCGGACAGGGGGCTAGAGAACACTGAAGCTTTCTTT,CASRTPDRGLENTEAFF
few,TRBJ1-2,TRBV7-9,TRBD1,TGTGCCAGCAGCCTTAGGGACAGGCCGCGAATCGGAGGGGGCTACACCTTC,CASSLRDRPRIGGGYTF
-,TRBJ2-2,TRBV9,TRBD2,TGTGCCAGCAGCCTCCGCGGGGGGAACACCGGGGAGCTGTTTTTT,CASSLRGGNTGELFF
-,TRBJ1-4,TRBV3-1/TRBV3-2,-,TGTGCCAGCAGCCAAGGGTTTAAGGGGAATAATGAAAAACTGTTTTTT,CASSQGFKGNNEKLFF
-,TRBJ1-2,TRBV20-1,-,TGCAGTGCTAGACCGGTTAGAGGCTACACCTTC,CSARPVRGYTF
-,TRBJ2-3,TRBV28,-,TGTGCCAGCAGTTCAGTTGGGGGGACGTCCACAGATACGCAGTATTTT,CASSSVGGTSTDTQYF
-,TRBJ1-1,TRBV28,TRBD1,TGTGCCAGCATGGAGGGGGCGGGCACTGAAGCTTTCTTT,CASMEGAGTEAFF
-,TRBJ1-5,TRBV6-6,-,TGTGCCAGCAGTTACCGGCAGGGTAACAATCAGCCCCAGCATTTT,CASSYRQGNNQPQHF
once,TRBJ2-1,TRBV5-4,-,TGTGCCAGCAGCACCACAGGGAGGGGATACAATGAGCAGTTCTTC,CASSTTGRGYNEQFF
few,TRBJ2-5,TRBV2,-,TGTGCCAGCAGTGAATCGGAGACCCAGTACTTC,CASSESETQYF
-,TRBJ1-2,TRBV3-1/TRBV3-2,TRBD1,TGTGCCAGCAGCCTGTCATCCGGGACAGGGGGCAGGGGCTACACCTTC,CASSLSSGTGGRGYTF
-,TRBJ2-7,TRBV3-1/TRBV3-2,-,TGTGCCAGCAGCCATCATGGGACTGTGAGCTCCTACGAGCAGTACTTC,CASSHHGTVSSYEQYF
-,TRBJ2-7,TRBV30,-,TGTGCCTGGAGTGTCCGAGGGCATAGCTCCTACGAGCAGTACTTC,CAWSVRGHSSYEQYF
-,TRBJ1-3,TRBV5-1,TRBD1,TGCGCCAGCAGCTTGGAGCAGGGGGCGAAGAGGTTT,CASSLEQGAKRF